One sample yielded the 23 T cell receptor beta chains listed below, sequenced in a study of CD8+CD57+ T cells in acquired aplastic anemia. According to the study, genomic DNA was the template for TCR beta VDJ and CDR3 profiling. TCRdb re-called the reads through MiXCR, storing one row per CDR3 protein. The sample holds over 150,000 distinct CDR3 sequences, 35% to 55% seen once. The sequenced sample was sorted CD4+, CD8+, or CD8+CD57+ T cells (not recorded which) from PBMCs. The receptors were sampled from a human donor in good health.

This chain links TRBV2 with TRBJ1-2; D is uncertain. The CDR3 spans 13 residues. V shed 11 bases and J shed 4 bases, with 17 bases lying between them. The germline V gene encodes CDR1 SNHLY and CDR2 FYNNEI. CDR3 nucleotide sequence: TGTGCCTCATACGCTGGAGATAGCTATGGCTACACCTTC. Translation: CASYAGDSYGYTF.

This chain links TRBV2 with TRBJ2-7; D tentatively reads TRBD1 or TRBD2 (6 bases each). Germline CDR1 is SNHLY and CDR2 is FYNNEI. This CDR3 has 15 amino acids. Trimming removed 6 bases from V and 3 bases from J, with 18 bases in between. CDR3 bases: TGTGCCAGCAGCCTCGGCGGGGCAGGGGTCTACGAGCAGTACTTC. It is translated as CASSLGGAGVYEQYF.

This clonotype was seen repeatedly, ten times or more. This rearrangement joins TRBV6-2 or TRBV6-3 to TRBJ1-5; D ambiguous. Germline V CDR1 and CDR2: MNHEY, SVGEGT. The CDR3 is 12 residues long. Between the trimmed V and J ends, which lost 8 bases and 6 bases, there was a span of 11 bases. The DNA of the CDR3 is TGTGCCAGCGCCAGGACGAGTCAGCCCCAGCATTTT. Residues: CASARTSQPQHF.

To note about this clonotype: One base away lies a much larger clone, so this may be a sequencing read error. This chain joins TRBV10-3 and TRBJ1-1; D gene unclear. The V end lost 10 bases, the J end lost 5 bases, and 23 bases lay between the germline ends. The CDR3 length is 15 residues. CDR1 and CDR2 (germline): ENHRY, SYGVKD. The CDR3 loop reads CANRPRSTVGTEAFF. The CDR3 nucleotides read TGTGCCAACAGACCCCGATCGACGGTGGGAACTGAAGCTTTCTTT.

Here the CDR3 reads CASSEDRHTEAFF. The CDR3 DNA reads as TGTGCCAGCAGTGAAGACAGGCACACTGAAGCTTTCTTT. The chain recombines TRBV2 with TRBJ1-1; the D gene is possibly TRBD1 (5 bases). From germline, CDR1 is SNHLY and CDR2 FYNNEI. V lost 1 base and J lost 3, with 6 bases in between. This CDR3 is 13 amino acids long. Full variable domain (missing parts from reference TRBV2 and TRBJ1-1): EPEVTQTPSHQVTQMGQEVILRCVPISNHLYFYWYRQILGQKVEFLVSFYNNEISEKSEIFDDQFSVERPDGSNFTLKIRSTKLEDSAMYFCASSEDRHTEAFFGQGTRLTVV.

The chain uses TRBV3-1 and TRBJ1-5, with a possible D match to TRBD1 (6 bases). Deletions cut 0 bases from V and 2 bases from J, with 20 bases between. The CDR3 runs to 19 residues. Germline V gene sequence: CDR1 LGHDT, CDR2 YNNKEL (reference sequence). The CDR3 DNA reads as TGTGCCAGCAGCCAAGATACGCGACAGGACATTTTTGGCAATCAGCCCCAGCATTTT. Its translation: CASSQDTRQDIFGNQPQHF.

This clonotype was recorded at least ten times. The chain combines TRBV25-1 with TRBJ2-2; TRBD1 might be the D (6 bases). CDR3 length equals 19 residues. V lost 5 bases, J lost 1 base, and 23 bases lay in between. Germline assignment: CDR1 MGHDK and CDR2 SYGVNS. CDR3 protein: CASSIPQGREGKNTGELFF. CDR3 sequence (DNA): TGTGCCAGCAGTATCCCACAGGGTCGAGAAGGAAAGAACACCGGGGAGCTGTTTTTT.

The chain has TRBV6-1 and TRBJ1-4, with a possible D match to TRBD1 (6 bases). The ends were cut back, 6 bases at V and 8 bases at J, with 19 bases in the middle. Looked up from germline, CDR1 is MNHNS and CDR2 is SASEGT. The CDR3 has 15 residues. DNA of the CDR3: TGTGCCAGCAGCACGTTAAGGGGGGCGAGGGAAAAACTGTTTTTT. It codes for CASSTLRGAREKLFF.

This clonotype occurred a few times. This may arise from a read error, as a much more abundant clone is one base away. The chain links TRBV20-1 to TRBJ2-3; 10 bases agree with TRBD2. This CDR3 region has 15 residues. Germline CDR1 DFQATT, CDR2 SNEGSKA (reference sequence). V dropped 6 bases and J dropped 2; count of bases not matched to a gene: 8. Written as DNA, the CDR3 is TGCAGTGCGGGTGGTAGCGGGGGGATCACAGATACGCAGTATTTT. Amino acids: CSAGGSGGITDTQYF.

The chain joins TRBV10-3 to TRBJ2-7; D gene unclear. CDR3 length: 14 residues. Trimming pared 3 bases from V and 4 bases from J, leaving 13 bases between. Germline V gene lookup returns CDR1 ENHRY and CDR2 SYGVKD. CDR3 sequence (DNA): TGTGCCATCAGTGACCGATACCTGGGGTACGAGCAGTACTTC. Amino acid sequence: CAISDRYLGYEQYF.

This clonotype has at least ten counts. V and J are TRBV5-4 and TRBJ1-1, with 8 bases that match TRBD1. The V gene end was trimmed by 2 bases and the J gene end by 2 bases; junction bases not matched to a gene: 5. Germline V gene lookup returns CDR1 SGHNT and CDR2 YYREEE (reference sequence). The CDR3 is 15 residues long. The CDR3 DNA reads as TGTGCCAGCAGCTTATCCGGGACAGGTAACACTGAAGCTTTCTTT. Translated, it gives CASSLSGTGNTEAFF. The complete variable domain, with remaining parts taken from reference TRBV5-4 and TRBJ1-1, reads ETGVTQSPTHLIKTRGQQVTLRCSSQSGHNTVSWYQQALGQGPQFIFQYYREEENGRGNFPPRFSGLQFPNYSSELNVNALELDDSALYLCASSLSGTGNTEAFFGQGTRLTVV.

Remarks on this clonotype: An end of the junction does not agree with germline; a read error may underlie this. This CDR3 reads CASSFIAGMNAGELFF. The CDR3 region has the DNA TGTGCCAGCAGCTTCATCGCAGGGATGAACGCCGGGGAGCTGTTTTTT. V usage is TRBV5-5 and J usage is TRBJ2-2, with D maybe TRBD1 (5 bases). The length of the CDR3 is 16 residues. Germline CDR1 SGHKS, CDR2 YYEKEE (reference sequence).

This clonotype was detected only once. This sequence joins TRBV20-1 and TRBJ2-7; D might be TRBD1 (5 bases). With 4 bases removed from V and 2 bases from J, the gap between germline ends came to 12 bases. This CDR3 region has 13 residues. CDR1 and CDR2 (germline): DFQATT, SNEGSKA (reference sequence). CDR3 residues: CSATRQLPYEQYF. The CDR3 DNA sequence: TGCAGTGCTACCAGACAGCTACCCTACGAGCAGTACTTC.

V and J are TRBV2 and TRBJ2-5; D is ambiguous. This CDR3 is 13 amino acids long. V was clipped by 7 bases and J by 5 bases, with 14 bases between them. Germline values: CDR1 SNHLY, CDR2 FYNNEI. The DNA of the CDR3 is TGTGCCAGCATGATATGGGTAGGGGAGACCCAGTACTTC. This translates into CASMIWVGETQYF.

Worth noting for this clonotype: This may be a read error: a much more frequent sequence differs by one nucleotide. The chain couples TRBV4-2 to TRBJ1-2; 10 bases map to TRBD1. With 5 bases clipped from V and 2 bases from J, the junction kept 14 bases outside the gene matches. CDR1 and CDR2 (germline): LGHNA, YNFKEQ. The CDR3 consists of 18 residues. The CDR3 loop reads CASSNGGDRGGPNYGYTF. The CDR3 nucleotides read TGTGCCAGCAGCAACGGAGGGGACAGGGGAGGCCCCAACTATGGCTACACCTTC.

V and J are TRBV10-2 and TRBJ1-6; 7 bases align to TRBD1. With 6 bases clipped from V and 8 bases from J, the junction kept 4 bases outside the gene matches. The CDR3 contains 13 residues. Germline CDR1 and CDR2: WSHSY and SAAADI. CDR3 DNA: TGCGCCAGCAGAGACAGGGATGATTCACCCCTCCACTTT. Amino acids: CASRDRDDSPLHF.

Ten or more counts support this clonotype. V and J are TRBV4-1 and TRBJ1-1; D is uncertain. Germline lookup yields CDR1 MGHRA and CDR2 YSYEKL. Trimming left V 4 bases short and J 4 bases short, with 16 bases between. The CDR3 contains 15 residues. The CDR3 sequence is CASSRGGMLATEAFF. CDR3 DNA sequence: TGCGCCAGCAGCCGGGGTGGGATGTTGGCCACTGAAGCTTTCTTT.

The V and J genes are TRBV6-1 and TRBJ2-7, with D hard to call. Germline V gene data show CDR1 as MNHNS and CDR2 as SASEGT. This CDR3 region has 14 residues. V was pared by 9 bases and J by 6 bases, with 21 bases between. For the CDR3, the DNA is TGTGCCAGTTCCCAGGCGGCCCTTACAATCGAGCAGTACTTC. This encodes CASSQAALTIEQYF.

This clonotype has ten or more counts. This chain joins TRBV9 and TRBJ2-3; D not resolved. Germline loops: CDR1 SGDLS, CDR2 YYNGEE. There are 14 residues in the CDR3. V was clipped by 2 bases and J by 0 bases, with 7 bases between them. CDR3 protein: CASSVVSSTDTQYF. The CDR3 coding sequence is TGTGCCAGCAGCGTGGTTAGCAGCACAGATACGCAGTATTTT.

This clonotype has a single count. The chain links TRBV6-2 or TRBV6-3 to TRBJ2-1, with D perhaps TRBD1 (6 bases). This CDR3 has 13 amino acids. Trimming removed 2 bases from V and 6 bases from J, with 8 bases in between. The germline V gene encodes CDR1 MNHEY and CDR2 SVGEGT. The CDR3 is CASSYRRGNEQFF. The CDR3 bases are TGTGCCAGCAGTTACCGCAGGGGCAATGAGCAGTTCTTC.

This clonotype was observed many times. The chain uses TRBV7-7 and TRBJ2-1; D unclear. Trimming stripped 6 bases from V and 5 bases from J, with 11 bases between. Per the germline V gene, CDR1 is SSHAT and CDR2 is FNYEAQ (reference sequence). This CDR3 is built from 13 residues. CDR3 protein: CASSQADNNEQFF. DNA of the CDR3: TGTGCCAGCAGTCAAGCCGACAACAATGAGCAGTTCTTC.

The sample holds many counts of this clonotype. The V and J genes are TRBV19 and TRBJ1-2; D is uncertain. V gave up 5 bases and J gave up 8 bases, with 12 bases separating them. The CDR3 consists of 12 residues. CDR1 and CDR2 from the germline V gene are LNHDA and SQIVND (reference sequence). The CDR3 bases are TGTGCCAGTAGTTGGCACTTCTGGGGCTACACCTTC. Its protein product is CASSWHFWGYTF.

The V call is TRBV15, the J call TRBJ2-1; TRBD1 is a possible D gene (5 bases). CDR3 length: 13 residues. Germline V gene data show CDR1 as LNHNV and CDR2 as YYDKDF (reference sequence). V was clipped by 5 bases and J by 5 bases, with 10 bases between them. CDR3 DNA: TGTGCCACCAGCTGGGGCATGAACAATGAGCAGTTCTTC. It codes for CATSWGMNNEQFF.